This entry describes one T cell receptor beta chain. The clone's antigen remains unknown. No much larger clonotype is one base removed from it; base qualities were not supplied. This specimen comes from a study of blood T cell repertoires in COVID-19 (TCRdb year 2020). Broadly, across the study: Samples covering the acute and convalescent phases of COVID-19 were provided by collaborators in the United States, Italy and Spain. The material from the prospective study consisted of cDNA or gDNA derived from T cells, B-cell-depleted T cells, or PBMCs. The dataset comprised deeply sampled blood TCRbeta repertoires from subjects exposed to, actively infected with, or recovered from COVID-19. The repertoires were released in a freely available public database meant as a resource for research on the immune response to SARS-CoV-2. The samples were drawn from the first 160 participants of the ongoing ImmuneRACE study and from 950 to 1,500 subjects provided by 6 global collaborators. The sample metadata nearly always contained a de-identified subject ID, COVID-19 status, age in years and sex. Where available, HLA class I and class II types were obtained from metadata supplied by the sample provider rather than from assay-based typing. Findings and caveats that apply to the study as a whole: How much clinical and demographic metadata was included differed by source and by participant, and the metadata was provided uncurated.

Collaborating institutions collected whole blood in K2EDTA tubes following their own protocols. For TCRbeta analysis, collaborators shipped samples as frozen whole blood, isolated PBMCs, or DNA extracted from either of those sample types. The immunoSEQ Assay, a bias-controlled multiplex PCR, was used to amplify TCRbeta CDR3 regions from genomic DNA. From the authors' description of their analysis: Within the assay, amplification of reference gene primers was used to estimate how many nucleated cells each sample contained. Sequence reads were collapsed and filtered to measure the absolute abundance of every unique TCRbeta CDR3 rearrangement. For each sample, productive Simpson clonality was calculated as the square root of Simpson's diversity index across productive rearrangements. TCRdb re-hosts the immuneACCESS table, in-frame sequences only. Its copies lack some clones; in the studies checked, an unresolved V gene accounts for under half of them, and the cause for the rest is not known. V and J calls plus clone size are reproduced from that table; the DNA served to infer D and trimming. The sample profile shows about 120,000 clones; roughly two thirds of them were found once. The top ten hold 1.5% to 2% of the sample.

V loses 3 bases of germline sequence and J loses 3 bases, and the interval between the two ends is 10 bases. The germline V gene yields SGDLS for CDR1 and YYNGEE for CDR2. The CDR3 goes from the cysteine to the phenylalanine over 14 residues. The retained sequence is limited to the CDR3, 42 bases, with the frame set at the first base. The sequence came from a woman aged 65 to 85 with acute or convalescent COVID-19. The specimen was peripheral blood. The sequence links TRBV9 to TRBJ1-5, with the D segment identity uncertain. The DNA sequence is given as TGTGCCAGCAGCGGAGCGAATGCCAATCAGCCCCAGCATTTT. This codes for CASSGANANQPQHF.